Listed below are T cell receptor beta chains from one sample, sequenced in a study of OX40 agonist ivuxolimab in advanced cancers. TCRdb keeps only in-frame clones here, not all; method: immunoSEQ multiplex PCR. This repertoire shows 40,000 to 55,000 clones, 90% to 95% found once; its top ten account for about 25%. This material consisted of CD4+ or CD8+ T cells sorted from blood, taken in a trial of the OX40 agonist ivuxolimab. These TCRs come from an adult with an advanced solid tumor such as melanoma, head and neck, liver or kidney cancer. CDR3s include the opening cysteine and the closing phenylalanine or tryptophan. Each record gives: J gene, V gene, clone size, D gene, CDR3 protein, CDR3 DNA. The D gene is left open where the match is weak. The size of a clone is reported for some rows only, either as once, few or many, or as a class for expanded clones.

TRBJ2-7 | TRBV15 | - | - | CATSGGREGASLYEQYF | TGTGCCACCAGCGGAGGACGGGAGGGGGCATCCCTCTACGAGCAGTACTTC
TRBJ2-1 | TRBV19 | - | TRBD2 | CASLKRGSSYNEQFF | TGTGCCAGTCTCAAGCGGGGGAGCTCCTACAATGAGCAGTTCTTC
TRBJ2-1 | TRBV7-3 | - | - | CASSLGRNEQFF | TGTGCCAGCAGCTTAGGACGTAATGAGCAGTTCTTC
TRBJ2-7 | TRBV9 | - | - | CASSVAARVSEEQYF | TGTGCCAGCAGCGTAGCGGCCAGGGTTTCTGAGGAGCAGTACTTC
TRBJ1-2 | TRBV27 | - | - | CASGLVTQDIGYTF | TGTGCCAGCGGCCTCGTCACACAGGACATAGGCTACACCTTC
TRBJ2-7 | TRBV7-8 | - | - | CASSLGSYEQYF | TGTGCCAGCAGCCTAGGGAGCTACGAGCAGTACTTC
TRBJ2-7 | TRBV7-9 | - | - | CASSPADSSYEQYF | TGTGCCAGCAGCCCAGCAGACAGCTCCTACGAGCAGTACTTC
TRBJ2-3 | TRBV4-3 | - | TRBD1 | CASSQDLETGLTDTQYF | TGCGCCAGCAGCCAAGATCTCGAGACAGGGCTCACAGATACGCAGTATTTT
TRBJ2-7 | TRBV7-9 | - | TRBD1 | CASSAVPGQAFEQYF | TGTGCCAGCAGCGCAGTCCCCGGACAGGCCTTTGAGCAGTACTTC
TRBJ1-5 | TRBV28 | - | - | CASSLRDNSNQPQHF | TGTGCCAGCAGTTTAAGGGACAATAGCAATCAGCCCCAGCATTTT
TRBJ2-5 | TRBV7-6 | - | - | CASSSTRDKEGSQYF | TGTGCCAGCAGCAGCACAAGGGACAAGGAAGGATCCCAGTACTTC
TRBJ2-7 | TRBV19 | - | - | CASSIVRGHEQYF | TGTGCCAGTAGTATAGTGAGGGGCCACGAGCAGTACTTC
TRBJ2-7 | TRBV5-4 | many | - | CASSLRVGVREQYF | TGTGCCAGCAGCTTGAGGGTAGGAGTCCGGGAGCAGTACTTC
TRBJ1-5 | TRBV6-5 | - | - | CASSYSEGDQPQHF | TGTGCCAGCAGTTACTCAGAGGGGGATCAGCCCCAGCATTTT
TRBJ1-1 | TRBV9 | few | - | CASSPRDTEAFF | TGTGCCAGCAGCCCCCGGGACACTGAAGCTTTCTTT
TRBJ2-2 | TRBV6-5 | - | - | CASSPDGTTGELFF | TGTGCCAGCAGCCCGGATGGAACCACCGGGGAGCTGTTTTTT
TRBJ1-5 | TRBV28 | - | - | CASSLLTVGGNQPQHF | TGTGCCAGCAGTTTATTGACCGTGGGAGGCAATCAGCCCCAGCATTTT
TRBJ2-2 | TRBV7-9 | - | - | CAGLSNTGELFF | TGTGCCGGTTTATCGAACACCGGGGAGCTGTTTTTT
TRBJ2-1 | TRBV7-8 | - | - | CASSPQGFYNEQFF | TGTGCCAGCAGCCCCCAGGGTTTTTACAATGAGCAGTTCTTC
TRBJ2-7 | TRBV2 | - | - | CASRALSGVSYEQYF | TGTGCCAGCAGGGCTTTATCAGGAGTCTCCTACGAGCAGTACTTC
TRBJ2-2 | TRBV5-5 | - | TRBD2 | CASSLVTSGSTGELFF | TGTGCCAGCAGCTTGGTGACTAGCGGGAGCACCGGGGAGCTGTTTTTT
TRBJ1-3 | TRBV27 | - | TRBD1 | CASSSPGQGVSGNTIYF | TGTGCCAGCAGTTCCCCGGGACAGGGGGTTTCTGGAAACACCATATATTTT
TRBJ1-2 | TRBV27 | - | - | CASSSRDNLIAGYTF | TGTGCCAGCAGTTCGAGGGACAACCTCATTGCTGGCTACACCTTC
TRBJ2-3 | TRBV6-5 | - | - | CASSYLPGTDTQYF | TGTGCCAGCAGTTACTTGCCGGGCACAGATACGCAGTATTTT
TRBJ2-2 | TRBV27 | - | - | CASMKGLAGELFF | TGTGCCAGCATGAAGGGGCTCGCCGGGGAGCTGTTTTTT
TRBJ2-5 | TRBV29-1 | - | TRBD2 | CSGDGLAGGAETQYF | TGCAGCGGGGACGGACTAGCGGGAGGCGCAGAGACCCAGTACTTC
TRBJ2-2 | TRBV9 | - | - | CASSVTSRGMNTGELFF | TGTGCCAGCAGCGTTACTTCGCGCGGGATGAACACCGGGGAGCTGTTTTTT
TRBJ2-7 | TRBV6-6 | - | - | CASSYMYEQYF | TGTGCCAGCAGTTACATGTACGAGCAGTACTTC
TRBJ2-1 | TRBV5-1 | - | TRBD2 | CASSFTSGATYNEQFF | TGCGCCAGCAGCTTTACTAGCGGTGCGACCTACAATGAGCAGTTCTTC
TRBJ2-7 | TRBV6-1 | - | - | CASSEPPAQYF | TGTGCCAGCAGTGAACCCCCCGCGCAGTACTTC
TRBJ1-4 | TRBV4-3 | - | TRBD1 | CASGQGLGTNEKLFF | TGCGCCAGCGGACAGGGCCTCGGAACTAATGAAAAACTGTTTTTT
TRBJ2-1 | TRBV10-3 | - | - | CATRDNEQFF | TGTGCCACCCGGGACAATGAGCAGTTCTTC
TRBJ2-3 | TRBV27 | once | TRBD1 | CASSGDSFTDTQYF | TGTGCCAGCAGTGGGGACAGCTTCACAGATACGCAGTATTTT
TRBJ1-1 | TRBV28 | - | - | CASSSLEAGNTEAFF | TGTGCCAGCAGTTCCCTCGAGGCAGGAAACACTGAAGCTTTCTTT
TRBJ1-1 | TRBV6-5 | - | - | CASSPGQPNTEAFF | TGTGCCAGCAGCCCCGGACAGCCGAACACTGAAGCTTTCTTT
TRBJ2-3 | TRBV9 | - | - | CASSTHGTPTDTQYF | TGTGCCAGCAGCACCCACGGGACCCCCACAGATACGCAGTATTTT
TRBJ2-5 | TRBV19 | - | TRBD2 | CASSLGLAGTQYF | TGTGCCAGTAGTTTGGGACTAGCAGGGACCCAGTACTTC
TRBJ1-5 | TRBV7-9 | few | - | CASSLADNQPQHF | TGTGCCAGCAGCTTAGCCGACAATCAGCCCCAGCATTTT
TRBJ2-7 | TRBV5-1 | - | TRBD2 | CASQLGGGDEQYF | TGCGCCAGCCAGCTGGGGGGAGGGGACGAGCAGTACTTC
TRBJ2-7 | TRBV4-3 | - | - | CASSPGFPSEQYF | TGCGCCAGCAGCCCCGGGTTCCCCAGCGAGCAGTACTTC
TRBJ2-7 | TRBV28 | - | - | CASNLEDQSPTYEQYF | TGTGCCAGCAACTTGGAGGACCAGTCCCCGACTTACGAGCAGTACTTC
TRBJ1-4 | TRBV5-1 | - | - | CASSFLMPNEKLFF | TGCGCCAGCAGCTTCCTGATGCCTAATGAAAAACTGTTTTTT
TRBJ2-7 | TRBV7-9 | - | TRBD1 | CASSWGDRRYEQYF | TGTGCCAGCAGCTGGGGGGACAGGAGGTACGAGCAGTACTTC
TRBJ2-4 | TRBV7-3 | - | - | CASSLTGDNIQYF | TGTGCCAGCAGCTTAACAGGGGACAACATTCAGTACTTC
TRBJ2-4 | TRBV4-3 | - | - | CASSPGNAKNIQYF | TGCGCCAGCAGCCCTGGGAATGCCAAAAACATTCAGTACTTC
TRBJ2-1 | TRBV9 | - | - | CASSGGRAAYNEQFF | TGTGCCAGCAGTGGGGGGAGAGCGGCCTACAATGAGCAGTTCTTC
TRBJ2-1 | TRBV27 | once | - | CASSLAGYNEQFF | TGTGCCAGCAGTTTGGCAGGGTACAATGAGCAGTTCTTC
TRBJ2-1 | TRBV2 | - | TRBD2 | CASVPGLGYYNEQFF | TGTGCCAGCGTGCCGGGACTAGGTTACTACAATGAGCAGTTCTTC